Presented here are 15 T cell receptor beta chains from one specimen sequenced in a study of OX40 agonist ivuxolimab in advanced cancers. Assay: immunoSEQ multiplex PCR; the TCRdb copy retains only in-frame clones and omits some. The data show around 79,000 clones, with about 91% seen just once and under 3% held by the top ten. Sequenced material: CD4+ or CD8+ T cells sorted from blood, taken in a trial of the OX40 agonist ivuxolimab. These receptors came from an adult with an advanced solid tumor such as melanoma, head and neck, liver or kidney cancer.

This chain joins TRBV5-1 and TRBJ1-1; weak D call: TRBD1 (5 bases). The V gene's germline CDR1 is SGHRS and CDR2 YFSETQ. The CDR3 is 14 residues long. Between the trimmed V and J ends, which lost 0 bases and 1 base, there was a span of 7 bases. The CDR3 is CASSLEGRNTEAFF. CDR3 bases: TGCGCCAGCAGCTTGGAGGGACGGAACACTGAAGCTTTCTTT.

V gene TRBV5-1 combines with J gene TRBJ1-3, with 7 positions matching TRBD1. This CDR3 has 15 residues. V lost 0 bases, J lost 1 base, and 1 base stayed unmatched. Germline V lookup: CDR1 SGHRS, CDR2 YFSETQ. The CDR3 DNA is TGCGCCAGCAGCTTGGGGACAGGTTCTGGAAACACCATATATTTT. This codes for CASSLGTGSGNTIYF.

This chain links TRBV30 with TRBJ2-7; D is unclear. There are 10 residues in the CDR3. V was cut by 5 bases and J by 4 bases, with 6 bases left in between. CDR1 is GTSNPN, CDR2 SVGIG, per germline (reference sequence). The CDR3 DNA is TGTGCCTGGGGGATGTACGAGCAGTACTTC. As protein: CAWGMYEQYF.

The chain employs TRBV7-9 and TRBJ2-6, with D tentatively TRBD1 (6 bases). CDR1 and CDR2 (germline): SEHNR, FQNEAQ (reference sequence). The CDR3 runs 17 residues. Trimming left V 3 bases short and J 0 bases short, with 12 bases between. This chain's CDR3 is CASSLLWGLSGANVLTF. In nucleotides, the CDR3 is TGTGCCAGCAGCTTGCTCTGGGGGCTCTCTGGGGCCAACGTCCTGACTTTC.

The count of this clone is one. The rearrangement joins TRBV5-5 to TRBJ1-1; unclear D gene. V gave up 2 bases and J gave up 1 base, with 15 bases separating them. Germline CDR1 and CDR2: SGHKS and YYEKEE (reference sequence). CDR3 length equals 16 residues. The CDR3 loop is CASSFSPTRANTEAFF. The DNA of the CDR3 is TGTGCCAGCAGCTTTTCGCCGACAAGGGCGAACACTGAAGCTTTCTTT.

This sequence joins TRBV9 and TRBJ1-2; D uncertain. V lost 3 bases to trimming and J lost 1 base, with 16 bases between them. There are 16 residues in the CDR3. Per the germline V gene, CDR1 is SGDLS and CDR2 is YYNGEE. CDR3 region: CASSENPTNNNYGYTF. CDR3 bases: TGTGCCAGCAGCGAAAATCCTACCAATAATAACTATGGCTACACCTTC.

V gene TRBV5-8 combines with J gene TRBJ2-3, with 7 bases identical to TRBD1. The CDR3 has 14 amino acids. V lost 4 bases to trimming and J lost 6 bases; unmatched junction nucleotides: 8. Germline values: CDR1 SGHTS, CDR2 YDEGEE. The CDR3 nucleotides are TGTGCCAGCAGCCCGGGACAGAGAGAGGATACGCAGTATTTT. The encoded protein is CASSPGQREDTQYF.

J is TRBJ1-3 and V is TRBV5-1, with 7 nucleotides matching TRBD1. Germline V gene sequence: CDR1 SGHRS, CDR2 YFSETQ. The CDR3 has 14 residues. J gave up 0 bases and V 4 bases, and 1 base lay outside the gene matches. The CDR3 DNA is TGCGCCAGCAGCAGGACAGGCTCTGGAAACACCATATATTTT. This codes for CASSRTGSGNTIYF.

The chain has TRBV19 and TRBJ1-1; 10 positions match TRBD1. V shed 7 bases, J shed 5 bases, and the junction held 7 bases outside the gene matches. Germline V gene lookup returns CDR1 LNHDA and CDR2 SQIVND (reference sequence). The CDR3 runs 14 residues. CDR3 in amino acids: CASIPRDRGTEAFF. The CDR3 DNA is TGTGCCAGTATCCCCCGGGACAGGGGAACTGAAGCTTTCTTT.

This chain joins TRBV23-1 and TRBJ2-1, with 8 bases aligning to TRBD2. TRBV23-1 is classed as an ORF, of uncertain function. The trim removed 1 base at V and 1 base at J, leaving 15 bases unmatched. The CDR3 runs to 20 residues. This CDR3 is CASSQWKGLIVAGSYNEQFF. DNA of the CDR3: TGCGCCAGCAGTCAATGGAAGGGATTAATAGTAGCGGGATCCTACAATGAGCAGTTCTTC.

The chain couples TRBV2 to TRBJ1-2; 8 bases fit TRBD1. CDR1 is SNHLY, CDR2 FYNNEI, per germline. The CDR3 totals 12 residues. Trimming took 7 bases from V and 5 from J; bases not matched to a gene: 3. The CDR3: CASIRTGYGYTF. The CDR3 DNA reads TGTGCCAGCATTCGGACAGGGTATGGCTACACCTTC.

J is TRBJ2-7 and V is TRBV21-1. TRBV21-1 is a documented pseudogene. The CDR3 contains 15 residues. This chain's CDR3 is CASSKENGRSYEQYF. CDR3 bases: TGTGCCAGCAGCAAAGAGAACGGCAGATCCTACGAGCAGTACTTC.

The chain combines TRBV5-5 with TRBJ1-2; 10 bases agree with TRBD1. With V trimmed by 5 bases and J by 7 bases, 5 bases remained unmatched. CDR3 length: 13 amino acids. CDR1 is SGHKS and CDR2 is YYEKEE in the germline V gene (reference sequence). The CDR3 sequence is CASRPGTGAGYTF. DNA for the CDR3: TGTGCCAGCAGACCCGGGACAGGGGCTGGCTACACCTTC.

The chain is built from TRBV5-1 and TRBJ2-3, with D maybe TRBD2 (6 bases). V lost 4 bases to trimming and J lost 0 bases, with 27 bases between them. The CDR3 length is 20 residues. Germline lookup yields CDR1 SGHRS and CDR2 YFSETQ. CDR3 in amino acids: CASSNPGRASAPFSTDTQYF. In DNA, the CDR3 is TGCGCCAGCAGCAACCCCGGTCGGGCTAGCGCCCCTTTTAGCACAGATACGCAGTATTTT.

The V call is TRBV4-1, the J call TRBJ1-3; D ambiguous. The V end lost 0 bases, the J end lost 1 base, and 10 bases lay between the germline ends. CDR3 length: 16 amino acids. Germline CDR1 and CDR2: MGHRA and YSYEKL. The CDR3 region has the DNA TGCGCCAGCAGCCAAGAAGGGTTTGCTTCTGGAAACACCATATATTTT. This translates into CASSQEGFASGNTIYF.